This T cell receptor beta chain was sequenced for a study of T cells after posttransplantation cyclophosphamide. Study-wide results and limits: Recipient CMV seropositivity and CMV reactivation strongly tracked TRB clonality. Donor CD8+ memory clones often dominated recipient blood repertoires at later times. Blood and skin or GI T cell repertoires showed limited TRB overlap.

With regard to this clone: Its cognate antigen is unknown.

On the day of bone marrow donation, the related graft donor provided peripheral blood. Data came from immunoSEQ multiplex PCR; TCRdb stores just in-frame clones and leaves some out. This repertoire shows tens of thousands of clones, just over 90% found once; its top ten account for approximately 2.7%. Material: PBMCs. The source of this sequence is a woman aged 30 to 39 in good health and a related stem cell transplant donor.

The CDR3 loop reads CASSQVGGEGGGYTF. In nucleotides, the CDR3 is TGTGCCAGCAGCCAAGTTGGAGGGGAAGGGGGTGGCTACACCTTC. The chain has TRBV4-2 and TRBJ1-2, with D possibly matching TRBD1 (6 bases). Per the germline V gene, CDR1 is LGHNA and CDR2 is YNFKEQ. With 1 base removed from V and 7 bases from J, the gap between germline ends came to 16 bases. The CDR3 is 15 amino acids.